This T cell receptor (beta chain) was captured in a study of T cell changes during pregnancy in multiple sclerosis. Profiled with immunoSEQ multiplex PCR; TCRdb holds only in-frame clones, not every one. Of about 40,000 clones in the sample, roughly 87% were seen once. The CDR3 has 15 residues. Germline V CDR1 and CDR2: MNHEY, SMNVEV (reference sequence). V shed 11 bases, J shed 3 bases, and the junction held 12 bases outside the gene matches. The clonotype was recovered from a female donor with multiple sclerosis, enrolled in a pregnancy study. The sequencing here drew on CD4+ T cells from peripheral blood mononuclear cells, taken after pregnancy. V usage is TRBV27 and J usage is TRBJ2-1; TRBD2 matches 8 bases. The CDR3 reads CASRTLAGLYNEQFF. CDR3 sequence (DNA): TGTGCCTCTCGAACGCTAGCGGGCCTCTACAATGAGCAGTTCTTC.